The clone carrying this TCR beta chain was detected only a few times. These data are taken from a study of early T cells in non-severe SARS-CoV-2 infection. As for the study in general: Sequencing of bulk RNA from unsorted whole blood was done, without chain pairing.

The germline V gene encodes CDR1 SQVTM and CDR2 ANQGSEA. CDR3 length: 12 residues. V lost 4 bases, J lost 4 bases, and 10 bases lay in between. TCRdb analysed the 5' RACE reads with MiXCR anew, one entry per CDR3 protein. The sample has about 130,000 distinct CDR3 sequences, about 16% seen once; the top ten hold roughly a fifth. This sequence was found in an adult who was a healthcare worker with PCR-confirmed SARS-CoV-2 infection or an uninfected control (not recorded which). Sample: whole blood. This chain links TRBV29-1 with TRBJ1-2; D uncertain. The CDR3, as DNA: TGCAGCGTTGTGGATGAAGGCTATGGCTACACCTTC. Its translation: CSVVDEGYGYTF.